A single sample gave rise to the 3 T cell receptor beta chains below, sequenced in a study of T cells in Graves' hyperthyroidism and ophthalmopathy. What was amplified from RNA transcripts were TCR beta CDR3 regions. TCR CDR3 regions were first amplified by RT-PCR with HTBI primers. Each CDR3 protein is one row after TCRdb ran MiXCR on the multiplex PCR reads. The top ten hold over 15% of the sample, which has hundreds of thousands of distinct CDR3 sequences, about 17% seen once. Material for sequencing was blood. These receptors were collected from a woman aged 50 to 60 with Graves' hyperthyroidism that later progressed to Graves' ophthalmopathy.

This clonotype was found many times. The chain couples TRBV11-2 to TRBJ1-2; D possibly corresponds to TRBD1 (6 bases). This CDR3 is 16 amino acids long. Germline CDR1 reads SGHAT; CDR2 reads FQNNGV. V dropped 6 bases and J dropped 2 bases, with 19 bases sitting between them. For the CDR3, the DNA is TGTGCCAGCAGGAAGGACAGCGCAGGCCGGAACTATGGCTACACCTTC. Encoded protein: CASRKDSAGRNYGYTF.

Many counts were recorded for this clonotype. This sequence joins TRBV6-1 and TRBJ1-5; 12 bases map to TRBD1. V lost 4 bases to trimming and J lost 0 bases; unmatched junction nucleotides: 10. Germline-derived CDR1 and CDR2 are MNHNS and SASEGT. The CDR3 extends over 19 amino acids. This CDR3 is CASSGGWDRGLYSNQPQHF. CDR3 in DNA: TGTGCCAGCAGTGGGGGGTGGGACAGGGGGCTCTATAGCAATCAGCCCCAGCATTTT.

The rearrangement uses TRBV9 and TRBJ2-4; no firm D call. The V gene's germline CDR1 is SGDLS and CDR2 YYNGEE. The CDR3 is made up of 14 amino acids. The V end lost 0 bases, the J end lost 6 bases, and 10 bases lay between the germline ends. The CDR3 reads CASSVDRQTNIQYF. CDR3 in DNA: TGTGCCAGCAGCGTAGATAGGCAGACAAACATTCAGTACTTC.